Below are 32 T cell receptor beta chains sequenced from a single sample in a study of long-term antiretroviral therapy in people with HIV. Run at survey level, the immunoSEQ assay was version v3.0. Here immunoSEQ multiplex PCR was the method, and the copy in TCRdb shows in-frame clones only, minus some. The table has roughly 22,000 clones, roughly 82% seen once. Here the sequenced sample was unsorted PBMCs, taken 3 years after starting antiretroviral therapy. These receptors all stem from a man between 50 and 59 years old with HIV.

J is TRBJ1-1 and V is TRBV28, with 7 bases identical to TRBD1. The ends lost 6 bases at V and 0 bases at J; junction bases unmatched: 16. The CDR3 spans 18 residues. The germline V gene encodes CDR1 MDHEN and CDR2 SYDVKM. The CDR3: CASSHPIDRDPLNTEAFF. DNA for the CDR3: TGTGCCAGCAGCCACCCTATTGACAGGGACCCTCTGAACACTGAAGCTTTCTTT.

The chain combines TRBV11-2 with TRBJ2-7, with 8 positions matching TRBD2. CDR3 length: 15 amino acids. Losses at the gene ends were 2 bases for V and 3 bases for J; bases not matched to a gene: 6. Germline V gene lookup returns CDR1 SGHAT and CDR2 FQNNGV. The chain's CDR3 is CASSLILSGNYEQYF. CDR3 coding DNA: TGTGCCAGCAGCTTAATACTTAGCGGGAACTACGAGCAGTACTTC.

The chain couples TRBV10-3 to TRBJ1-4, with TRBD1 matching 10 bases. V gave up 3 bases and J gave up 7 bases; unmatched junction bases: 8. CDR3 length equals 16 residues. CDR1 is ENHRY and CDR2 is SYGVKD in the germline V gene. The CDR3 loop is CAISEGTGVRAEKLFF. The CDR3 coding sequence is TGTGCCATCAGTGAAGGGACAGGGGTTCGGGCTGAAAAACTGTTTTTT.

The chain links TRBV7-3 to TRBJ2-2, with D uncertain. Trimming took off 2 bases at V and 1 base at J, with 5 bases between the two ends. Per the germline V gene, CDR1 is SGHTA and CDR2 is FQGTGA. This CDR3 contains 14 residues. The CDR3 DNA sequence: TGTGCCAGCAGCTTAGGGCAGAACACCGGGGAGCTGTTTTTT. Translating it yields CASSLGQNTGELFF. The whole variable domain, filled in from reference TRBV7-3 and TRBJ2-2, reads GAGVSQTPSNKVTEKGKYVELRCDPISGHTALYWYRQSLGQGPEFLIYFQGTGAADDSGLPNDRFFAVRPEGSVSTLKIQRTERGDSAVYLCASSLGQNTGELFFGEGSRLTVL.

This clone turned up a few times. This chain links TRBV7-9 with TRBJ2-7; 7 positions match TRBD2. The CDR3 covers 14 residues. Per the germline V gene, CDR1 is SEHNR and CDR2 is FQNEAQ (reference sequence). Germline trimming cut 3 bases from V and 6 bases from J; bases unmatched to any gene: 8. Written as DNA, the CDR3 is TGTGCCAGCAGCTTCGGAGAGGGAGGGTTCGAGCAGTACTTC. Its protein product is CASSFGEGGFEQYF.

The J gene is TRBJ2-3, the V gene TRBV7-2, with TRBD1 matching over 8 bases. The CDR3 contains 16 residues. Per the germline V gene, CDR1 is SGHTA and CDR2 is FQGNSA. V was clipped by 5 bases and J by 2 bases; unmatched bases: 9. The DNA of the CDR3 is TGTGCCAGCAGCGCCTCCGGGACAGGTCTCACAGATACGCAGTATTTT. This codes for CASSASGTGLTDTQYF. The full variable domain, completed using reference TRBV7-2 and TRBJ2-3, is GAGVSQSPSNKVTEKGKDVELRCDPISGHTALYWYRQSLGQGLEFLIYFQGNSAPDKSGLPSDRFSAERTGGSVSTLTIQRTQQEDSAVYLCASSASGTGLTDTQYFGPGTRLTVL.

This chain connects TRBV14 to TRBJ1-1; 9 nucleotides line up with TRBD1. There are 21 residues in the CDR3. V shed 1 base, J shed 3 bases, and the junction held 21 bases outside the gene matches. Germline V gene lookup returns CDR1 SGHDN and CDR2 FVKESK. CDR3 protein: CASSQVTPGQGYFGRDTEAFF. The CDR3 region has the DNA TGTGCCAGCAGCCAAGTTACCCCGGGACAGGGATATTTTGGTCGTGACACTGAAGCTTTCTTT.

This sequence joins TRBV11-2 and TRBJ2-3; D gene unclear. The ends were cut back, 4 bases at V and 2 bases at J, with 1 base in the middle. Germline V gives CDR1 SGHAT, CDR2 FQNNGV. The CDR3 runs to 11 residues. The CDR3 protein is CASSSTDTQYF. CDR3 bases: TGTGCCAGCAGCTCCACAGATACGCAGTATTTT.

CDR3 in amino acids: CASSLVSLITPYGYTF. CDR3 nucleotides: TGTGCCAGCAGCTTGGTTTCTTTAATTACCCCCTATGGCTACACCTTC. The chain combines TRBV5-5 with TRBJ1-2; D unresolved. CDR3 length: 16 amino acids. Between the trimmed V and J ends, which lost 0 bases and 4 bases, there was a span of 16 bases. Per germline, CDR1 SGHKS and CDR2 YYEKEE (reference sequence).

The CDR3 nucleotides read TGTGCCAGCAAATTCGGACTAGGGAACAATGAGCAGTTCTTC. Translating it yields CASKFGLGNNEQFF. This chain connects TRBV6-5 to TRBJ2-1, with 7 bases lining up with TRBD2. Germline loops: CDR1 MNHEY, CDR2 SVGAGI. This CDR3 is 14 amino acids long. V shed 7 bases and J 5 bases; nucleotides not matched to a gene: 8.

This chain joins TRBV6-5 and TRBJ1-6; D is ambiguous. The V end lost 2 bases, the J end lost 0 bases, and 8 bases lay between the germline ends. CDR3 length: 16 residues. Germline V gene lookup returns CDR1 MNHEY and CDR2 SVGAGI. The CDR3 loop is CASSYNPSSYNSPLHF. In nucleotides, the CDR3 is TGTGCCAGCAGTTACAACCCGAGCTCCTATAATTCACCCCTCCACTTT.

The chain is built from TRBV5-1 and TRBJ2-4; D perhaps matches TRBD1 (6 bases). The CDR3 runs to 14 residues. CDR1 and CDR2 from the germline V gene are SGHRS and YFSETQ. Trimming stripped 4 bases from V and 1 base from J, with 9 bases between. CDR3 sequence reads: CASSTGYAKNIQYF. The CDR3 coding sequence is TGCGCCAGCAGCACAGGGTATGCCAAAAACATTCAGTACTTC. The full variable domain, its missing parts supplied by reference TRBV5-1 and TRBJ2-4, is KAGVTQTPRYLIKTRGQQVTLSCSPISGHRSVSWYQQTPGQGLQFLFEYFSETQRNKGNFPGRFSGRQFSNSRSEMNVSTLELGDSALYLCASSTGYAKNIQYFGAGTRLSVL.

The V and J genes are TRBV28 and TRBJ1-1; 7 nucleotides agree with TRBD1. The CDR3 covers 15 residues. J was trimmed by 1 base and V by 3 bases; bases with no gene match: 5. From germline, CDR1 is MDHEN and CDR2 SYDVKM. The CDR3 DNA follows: TGTGCCAGCAGTTTGGGACAGTTCCGGAACACTGAAGCTTTCTTT. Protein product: CASSLGQFRNTEAFF.

CDR3 bases: TGTGCCAGTAGTATAGAGAACTACAGCACCGGGGAGCTGTTTTTT. Protein product: CASSIENYSTGELFF. The chain joins TRBV19 to TRBJ2-2, with unresolved D. The germline V and J ends were trimmed by 0 bases and 4 bases, with 9 bases remaining between them. The CDR3 length is 15 residues. Germline CDR1 LNHDA, CDR2 SQIVND (reference sequence).

The CDR3 loop reads CASSQEGGGPKNIQYF. In DNA, the CDR3 is TGCGCCAGCAGCCAGGAGGGAGGGGGGCCCAAAAACATTCAGTACTTC. This chain links TRBV4-1 with TRBJ2-4, with a weak D call TRBD2 (7 bases). The CDR3 is 16 residues long. The V gene lost 3 bases and the J gene lost 2 bases, with 14 bases spanning the gap. The germline CDR1 and CDR2 sequences are MGHRA and YSYEKL.

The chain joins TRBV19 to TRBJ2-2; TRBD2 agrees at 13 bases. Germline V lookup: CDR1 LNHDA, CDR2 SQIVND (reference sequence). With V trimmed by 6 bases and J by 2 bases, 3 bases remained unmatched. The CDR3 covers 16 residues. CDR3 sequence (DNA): TGTGCCAGTAGCGGACTAGCGGGGGCAAACACCGGGGAGCTGTTTTTT. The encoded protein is CASSGLAGANTGELFF.

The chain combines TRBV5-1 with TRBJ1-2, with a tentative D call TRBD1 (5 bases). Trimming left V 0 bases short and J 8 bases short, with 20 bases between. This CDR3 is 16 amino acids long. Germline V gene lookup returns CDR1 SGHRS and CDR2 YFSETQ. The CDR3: CASSLGPGDSALGYTF. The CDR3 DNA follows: TGCGCCAGCAGCTTGGGGCCGGGGGACTCTGCGCTGGGCTACACCTTC.

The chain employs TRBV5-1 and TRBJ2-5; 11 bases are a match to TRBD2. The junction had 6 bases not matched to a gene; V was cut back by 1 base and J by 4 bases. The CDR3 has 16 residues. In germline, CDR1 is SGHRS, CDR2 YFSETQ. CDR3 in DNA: TGCGCCAGCAGCTTGTCGCTAGCGGGGGGTCTAGAGACCCAGTACTTC. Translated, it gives CASSLSLAGGLETQYF. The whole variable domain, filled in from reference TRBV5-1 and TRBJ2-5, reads KAGVTQTPRYLIKTRGQQVTLSCSPISGHRSVSWYQQTPGQGLQFLFEYFSETQRNKGNFPGRFSGRQFSNSRSEMNVSTLELGDSALYLCASSLSLAGGLETQYFGPGTRLLVL.

The CDR3 sequence is CASSYSFGQGNTEAFF. The CDR3 nucleotides are TGTGCCAGCAGTTACTCGTTCGGGCAGGGGAACACTGAAGCTTTCTTT. V gene TRBV6-5 combines with J gene TRBJ1-1; TRBD1 is a possible D gene (5 bases). CDR3 length: 16 amino acids. V was cut by 0 bases and J by 1 base, with 12 bases left in between. Germline CDR1 MNHEY, CDR2 SVGAGI.

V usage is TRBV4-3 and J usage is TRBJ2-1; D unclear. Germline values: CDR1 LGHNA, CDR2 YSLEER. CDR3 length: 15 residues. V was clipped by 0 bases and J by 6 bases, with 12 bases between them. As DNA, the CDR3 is TGCGCCAGCAGCCAAGATGGAAACAGACTCAATGAGCAGTTCTTC. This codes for CASSQDGNRLNEQFF.

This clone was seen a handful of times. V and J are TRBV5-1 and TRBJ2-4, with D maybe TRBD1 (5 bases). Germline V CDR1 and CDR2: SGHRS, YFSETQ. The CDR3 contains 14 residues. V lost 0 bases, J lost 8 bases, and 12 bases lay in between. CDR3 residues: CASSLAKGLDIQYF. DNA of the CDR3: TGCGCCAGCAGCTTGGCCAAGGGGTTGGACATTCAGTACTTC.

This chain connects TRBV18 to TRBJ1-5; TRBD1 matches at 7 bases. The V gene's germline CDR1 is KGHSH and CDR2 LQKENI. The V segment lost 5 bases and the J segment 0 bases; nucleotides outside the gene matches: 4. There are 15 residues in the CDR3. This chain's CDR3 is CASSDQGGSNQPQHF. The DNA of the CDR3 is TGTGCCAGCTCAGACCAGGGGGGTAGCAATCAGCCCCAGCATTTT.

The CDR3, as DNA: TGCGCCAGCAGCCTCTTTACAGGGGGAGGCTCCTACGAGCAGTACTTC. It encodes CASSLFTGGGSYEQYF. This rearrangement joins TRBV4-1 to TRBJ2-7; 8 positions match TRBD1. Losses at the gene ends were 4 bases for V and 0 bases for J; bases not matched to a gene: 8. Germline CDR1 is MGHRA and CDR2 is YSYEKL. The length of the CDR3 is 16 residues.

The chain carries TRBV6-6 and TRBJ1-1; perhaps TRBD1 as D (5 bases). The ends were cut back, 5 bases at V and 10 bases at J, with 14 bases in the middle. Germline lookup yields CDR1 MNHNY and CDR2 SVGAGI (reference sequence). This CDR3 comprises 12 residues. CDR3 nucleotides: TGTGCCAGCAGTCTCCAGCAGGGTGCAGCTTTCTTT. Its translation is CASSLQQGAAFF.

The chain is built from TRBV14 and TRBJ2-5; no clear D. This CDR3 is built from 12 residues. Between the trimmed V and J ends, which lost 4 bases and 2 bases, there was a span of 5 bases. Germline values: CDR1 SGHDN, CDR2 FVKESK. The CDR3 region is CASSLTQETQYF. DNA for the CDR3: TGTGCCAGCAGCCTTACACAAGAGACCCAGTACTTC.

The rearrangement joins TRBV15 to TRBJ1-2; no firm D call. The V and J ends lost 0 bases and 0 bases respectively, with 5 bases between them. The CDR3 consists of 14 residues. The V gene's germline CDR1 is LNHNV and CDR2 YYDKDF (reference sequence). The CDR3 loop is CATSRDLPNYGYTF. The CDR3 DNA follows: TGTGCCACCAGCAGAGATCTTCCTAACTATGGCTACACCTTC. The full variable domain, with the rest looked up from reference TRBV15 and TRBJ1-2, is DAMVIQNPRYQVTQFGKPVTLSCSQTLNHNVMYWYQQKSSQAPKLLFHYYDKDFNNEADTPDNFQSRRPNTSFCFLDIRSPGLGDTAMYLCATSRDLPNYGYTFGSGTRLTVV.

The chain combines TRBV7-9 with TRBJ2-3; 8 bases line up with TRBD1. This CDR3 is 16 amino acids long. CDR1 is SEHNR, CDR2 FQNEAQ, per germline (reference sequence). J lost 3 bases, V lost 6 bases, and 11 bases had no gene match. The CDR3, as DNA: TGTGCCAGCAGGATTAGGACAGGGTATACAACAGATACGCAGTATTTT. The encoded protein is CASRIRTGYTTDTQYF.

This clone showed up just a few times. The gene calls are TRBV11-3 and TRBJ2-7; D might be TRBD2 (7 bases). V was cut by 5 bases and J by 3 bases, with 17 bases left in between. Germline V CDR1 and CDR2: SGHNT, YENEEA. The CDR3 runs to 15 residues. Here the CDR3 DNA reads TGTGCCAGCAGCCCCGAGGGGGAGCGGGACTACGAGCAGTACTTC. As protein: CASSPEGERDYEQYF.

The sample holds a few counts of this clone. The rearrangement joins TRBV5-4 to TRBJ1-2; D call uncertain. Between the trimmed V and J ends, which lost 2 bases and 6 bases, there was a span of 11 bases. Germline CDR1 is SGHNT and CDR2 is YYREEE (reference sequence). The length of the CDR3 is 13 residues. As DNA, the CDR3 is TGTGCCAGCAGCTTCGACCGCTCGGATGGCTACACCTTC. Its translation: CASSFDRSDGYTF.

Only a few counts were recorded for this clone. The CDR3 nucleotides read TGCAGCGTTGCTCGGGAGACCCAGTACTTC. Its translation: CSVARETQYF. The chain employs TRBV29-1 and TRBJ2-5; D is unclear. CDR1 and CDR2 (germline): SQVTM, ANQGSEA. Trimming took off 4 bases at V and 5 bases at J, with 5 bases between the two ends. This CDR3 is 10 amino acids long.

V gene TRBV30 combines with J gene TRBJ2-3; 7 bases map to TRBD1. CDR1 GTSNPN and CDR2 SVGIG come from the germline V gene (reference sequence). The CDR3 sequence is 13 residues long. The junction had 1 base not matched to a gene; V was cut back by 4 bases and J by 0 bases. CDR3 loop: CAWTTGSTDTQYF. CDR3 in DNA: TGTGCCTGGACGACAGGGAGCACAGATACGCAGTATTTT.

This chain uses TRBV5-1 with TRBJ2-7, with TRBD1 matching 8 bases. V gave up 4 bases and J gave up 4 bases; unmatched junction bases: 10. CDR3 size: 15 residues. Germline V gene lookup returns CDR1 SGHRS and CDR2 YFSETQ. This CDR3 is CASSLSGTGAYEQYF. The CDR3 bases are TGCGCCAGCAGCCTGTCCGGGACAGGAGCTTACGAGCAGTACTTC.